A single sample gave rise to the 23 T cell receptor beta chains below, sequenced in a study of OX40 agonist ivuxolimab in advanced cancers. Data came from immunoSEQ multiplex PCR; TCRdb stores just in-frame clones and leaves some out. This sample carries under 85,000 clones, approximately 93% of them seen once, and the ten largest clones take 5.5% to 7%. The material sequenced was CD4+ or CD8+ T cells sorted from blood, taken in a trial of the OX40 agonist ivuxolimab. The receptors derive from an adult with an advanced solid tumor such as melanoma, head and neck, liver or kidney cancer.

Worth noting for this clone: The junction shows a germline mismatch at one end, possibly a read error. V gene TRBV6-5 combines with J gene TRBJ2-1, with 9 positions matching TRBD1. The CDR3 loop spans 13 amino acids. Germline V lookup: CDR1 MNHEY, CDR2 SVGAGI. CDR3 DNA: TGTGCTAGCACGGAGGACAGGGGCAATGAGCAGTTCTTC. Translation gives CASTEDRGNEQFF.

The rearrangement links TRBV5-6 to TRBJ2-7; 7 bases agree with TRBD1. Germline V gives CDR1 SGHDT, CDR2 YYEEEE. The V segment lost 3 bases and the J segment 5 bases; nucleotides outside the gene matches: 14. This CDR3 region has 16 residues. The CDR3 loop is CASSSIQQGNSHEQYF. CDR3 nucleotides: TGTGCCAGCAGCTCCATCCAACAGGGGAATAGCCACGAGCAGTACTTC.

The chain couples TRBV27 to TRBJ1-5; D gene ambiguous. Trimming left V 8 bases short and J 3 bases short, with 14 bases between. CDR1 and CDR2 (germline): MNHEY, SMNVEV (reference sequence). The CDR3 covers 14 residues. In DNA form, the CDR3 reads TGTGCCAGCGGTCACGGGAGGGACAATCAGCCCCAGCATTTT. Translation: CASGHGRDNQPQHF.

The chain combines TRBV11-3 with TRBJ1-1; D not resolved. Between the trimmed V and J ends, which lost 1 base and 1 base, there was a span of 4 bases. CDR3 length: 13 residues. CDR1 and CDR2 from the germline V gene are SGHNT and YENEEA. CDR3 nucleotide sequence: TGTGCCAGCAGCTTAGGGGGGAACACTGAAGCTTTCTTT. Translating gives CASSLGGNTEAFF. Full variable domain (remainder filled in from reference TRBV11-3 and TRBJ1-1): EAGVVQSPRYKIIEKKQPVAFWCNPISGHNTLYWYLQNLGQGPELLIRYENEEAVDDSQLPKDRFSAERLKGVDSTLKIQPAELGDSAVYLCASSLGGNTEAFFGQGTRLTVV.

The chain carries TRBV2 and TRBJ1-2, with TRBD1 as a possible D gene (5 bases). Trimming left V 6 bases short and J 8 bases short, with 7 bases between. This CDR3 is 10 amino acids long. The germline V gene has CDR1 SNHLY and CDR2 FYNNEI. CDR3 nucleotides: TGTGCCAGCAGGGGGGGAGGCTACACCTTC. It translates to CASRGGGYTF.

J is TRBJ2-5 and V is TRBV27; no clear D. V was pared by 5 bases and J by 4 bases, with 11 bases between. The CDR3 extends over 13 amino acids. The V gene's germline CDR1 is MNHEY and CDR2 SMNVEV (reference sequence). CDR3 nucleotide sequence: TGTGCCAGCAGTCTATACATGGGAGAGACCCAGTACTTC. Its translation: CASSLYMGETQYF.

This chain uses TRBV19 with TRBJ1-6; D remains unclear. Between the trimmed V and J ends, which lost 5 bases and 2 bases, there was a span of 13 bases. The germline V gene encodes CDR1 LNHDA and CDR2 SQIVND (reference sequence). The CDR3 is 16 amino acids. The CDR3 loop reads CASSAAGRAYNSPLHF. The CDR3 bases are TGTGCCAGTAGTGCCGCCGGGAGGGCCTATAATTCACCCCTCCACTTT. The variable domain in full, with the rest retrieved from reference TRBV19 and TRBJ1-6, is DGGITQSPKYLFRKEGQNVTLSCEQNLNHDAMYWYRQDPGQGLRLIYYSQIVNDFQKGDIAEGYSVSREKKESFPLTVTSAQKNPTAFYLCASSAAGRAYNSPLHFGNGTRLTVT.

The CDR3 sequence is CASIPGGMNEQFF. CDR3 coding DNA: TGTGCCAGCATTCCGGGAGGGATGAATGAGCAGTTCTTC. The genes are TRBV7-9 and TRBJ2-1; 8 nucleotides agree with TRBD2. V was clipped by 7 bases and J by 7 bases; unmatched bases: 6. The CDR3 spans 13 residues. Germline CDR1 is SEHNR and CDR2 is FQNEAQ (reference sequence). Filled out from reference TRBV7-9 and TRBJ2-1, the complete variable domain reads DTGVSQNPRHKITKRGQNVTFRCDPISEHNRLYWYRQTLGQGPEFLTYFQNEAQLEKSRLLSDRFSAERPKGSFSTLEIQRTEQGDSAMYLCASIPGGMNEQFFGPGTRLTVL.

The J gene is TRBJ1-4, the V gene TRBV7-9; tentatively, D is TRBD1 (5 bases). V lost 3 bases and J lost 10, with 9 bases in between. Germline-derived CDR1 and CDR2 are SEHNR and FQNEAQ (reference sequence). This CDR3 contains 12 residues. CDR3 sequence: CASSFSGGKLFF. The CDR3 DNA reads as TGTGCCAGCAGCTTTTCCGGGGGAAAACTGTTTTTT.

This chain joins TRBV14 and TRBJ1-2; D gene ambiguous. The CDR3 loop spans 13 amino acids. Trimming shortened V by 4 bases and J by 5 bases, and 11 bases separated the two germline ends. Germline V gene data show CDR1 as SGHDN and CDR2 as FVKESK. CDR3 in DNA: TGTGCCAGCAGCCCATCTTTCCAGTATGGCTACACCTTC. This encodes CASSPSFQYGYTF.

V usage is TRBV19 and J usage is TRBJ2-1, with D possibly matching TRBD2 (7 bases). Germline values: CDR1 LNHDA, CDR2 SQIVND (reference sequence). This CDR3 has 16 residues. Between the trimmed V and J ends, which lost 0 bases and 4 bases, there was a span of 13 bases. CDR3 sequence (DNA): TGTGCCAGTAGTATAGATCGGGGGGCTGCTTACAATGAGCAGTTCTTC. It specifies CASSIDRGAAYNEQFF. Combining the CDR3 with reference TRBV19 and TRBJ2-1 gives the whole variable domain DGGITQSPKYLFRKEGQNVTLSCEQNLNHDAMYWYRQDPGQGLRLIYYSQIVNDFQKGDIAEGYSVSREKKESFPLTVTSAQKNPTAFYLCASSIDRGAAYNEQFFGPGTRLTVL.

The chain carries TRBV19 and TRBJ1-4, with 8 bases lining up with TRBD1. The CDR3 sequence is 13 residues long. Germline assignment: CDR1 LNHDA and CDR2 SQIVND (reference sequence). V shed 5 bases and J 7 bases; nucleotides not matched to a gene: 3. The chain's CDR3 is CASSAQGGEKLFF. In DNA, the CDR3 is TGTGCCAGTAGTGCACAGGGGGGTGAAAAACTGTTTTTT.

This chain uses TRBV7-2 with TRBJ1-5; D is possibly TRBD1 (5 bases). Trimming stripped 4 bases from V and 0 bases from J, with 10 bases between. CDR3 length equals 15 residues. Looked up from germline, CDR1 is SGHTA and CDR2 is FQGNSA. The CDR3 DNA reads TGTGCCAGCAGCTCTCATAGGGGTAGCAATCAGCCCCAGCATTTT. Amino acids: CASSSHRGSNQPQHF.

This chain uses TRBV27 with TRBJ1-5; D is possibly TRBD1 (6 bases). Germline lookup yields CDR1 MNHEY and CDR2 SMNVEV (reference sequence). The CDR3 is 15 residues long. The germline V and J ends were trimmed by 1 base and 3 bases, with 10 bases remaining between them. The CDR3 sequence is CASSLFTGPNQPQHF. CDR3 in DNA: TGTGCCAGCAGTTTATTCACAGGGCCCAATCAGCCCCAGCATTTT.

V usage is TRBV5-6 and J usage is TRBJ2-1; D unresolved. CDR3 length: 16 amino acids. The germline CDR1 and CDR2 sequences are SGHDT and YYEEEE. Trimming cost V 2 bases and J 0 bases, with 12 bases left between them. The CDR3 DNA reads TGTGCCAGCAGCTTTGGCTTCTCCGGCTCCTACAATGAGCAGTTCTTC. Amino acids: CASSFGFSGSYNEQFF.

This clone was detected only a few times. CDR3 bases: TGCAGCGGGGGAGGTAGGACTGAAGCTTTCTTT. It is translated as CSGGGRTEAFF. The rearrangement links TRBV29-1 to TRBJ1-1; no reliable D call. Germline V lookup: CDR1 SQVTM, CDR2 ANQGSEA. Deletions cut 7 bases from V and 5 bases from J, with 11 bases between. This CDR3 has 11 amino acids.

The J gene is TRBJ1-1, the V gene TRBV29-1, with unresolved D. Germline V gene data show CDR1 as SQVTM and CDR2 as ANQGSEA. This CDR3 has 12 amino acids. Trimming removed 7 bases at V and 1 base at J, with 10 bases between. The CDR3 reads CSAQDGNTEAFF. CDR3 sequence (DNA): TGCAGCGCGCAGGACGGGAACACTGAAGCTTTCTTT.

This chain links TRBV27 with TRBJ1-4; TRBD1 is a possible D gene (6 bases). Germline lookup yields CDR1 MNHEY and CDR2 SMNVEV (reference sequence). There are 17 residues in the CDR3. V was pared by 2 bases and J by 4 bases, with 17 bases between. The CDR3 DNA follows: TGTGCCAGCAGTTTAACAGGGCCCGACCTGATTAATGAAAAACTGTTTTTT. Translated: CASSLTGPDLINEKLFF.

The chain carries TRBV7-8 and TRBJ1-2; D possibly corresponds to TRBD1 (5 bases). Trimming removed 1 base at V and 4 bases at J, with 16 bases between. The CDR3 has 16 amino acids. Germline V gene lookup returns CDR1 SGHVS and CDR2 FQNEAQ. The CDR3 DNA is TGTGCCAGCAGCTTAGATTGGGGACCCTCATCCTATGGCTACACCTTC. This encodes CASSLDWGPSSYGYTF.

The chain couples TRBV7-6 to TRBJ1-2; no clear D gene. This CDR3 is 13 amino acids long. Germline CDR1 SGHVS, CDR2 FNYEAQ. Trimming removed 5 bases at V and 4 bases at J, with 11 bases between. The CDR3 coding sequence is TGTGCCAGCAGCAGCGACGGACGCTATGGCTACACCTTC. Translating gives CASSSDGRYGYTF.

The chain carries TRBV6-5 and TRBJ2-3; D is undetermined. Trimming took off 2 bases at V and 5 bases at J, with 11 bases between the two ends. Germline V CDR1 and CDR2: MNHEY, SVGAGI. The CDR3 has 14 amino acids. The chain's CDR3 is CASSYGLGGDTQYF. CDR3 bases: TGTGCCAGCAGTTACGGGCTAGGTGGAGATACGCAGTATTTT.

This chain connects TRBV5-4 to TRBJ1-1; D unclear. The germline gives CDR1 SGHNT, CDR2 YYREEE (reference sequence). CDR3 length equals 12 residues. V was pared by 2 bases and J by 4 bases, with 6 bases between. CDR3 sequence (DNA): TGTGCCAGCAGCTTCCGGGGCACTGAAGCTTTCTTT. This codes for CASSFRGTEAFF. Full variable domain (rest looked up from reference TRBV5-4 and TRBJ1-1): ETGVTQSPTHLIKTRGQQVTLRCSSQSGHNTVSWYQQALGQGPQFIFQYYREEENGRGNFPPRFSGLQFPNYSSELNVNALELDDSALYLCASSFRGTEAFFGQGTRLTVV.

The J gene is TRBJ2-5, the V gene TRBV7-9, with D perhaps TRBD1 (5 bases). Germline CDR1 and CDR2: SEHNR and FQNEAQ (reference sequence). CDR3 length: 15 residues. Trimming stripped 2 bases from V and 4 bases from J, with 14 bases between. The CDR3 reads CASSLIIGVAETQYF. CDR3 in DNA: TGTGCCAGCAGCTTAATAATAGGGGTTGCAGAGACCCAGTACTTC.